This is a list of T cell receptor beta chains from one sample in a study of T-cell reconstitution after alpha-beta-depleted transplantation in children. TCRdb reprocessed the PCR reads with MiXCR, giving one entry per CDR3 protein. Here the sample spans 780,000 or so distinct CDR3 sequences, around 15% being singletons. The sample in question was PBMCs, mostly from graft donor cells, obtained 360 days after TCRalphabeta/CD19-depleted stem cell transplant. The receptor source for this set is a male patient between 5 and 17 years old who had a stem cell transplant for acute lymphoblastic leukemia, so the T cells may come from the graft donor. Each CDR3 is given with its conserved first and last residue. Each record gives: D gene, J gene, V gene, clone size, CDR3 protein, CDR3 DNA. The D gene is left open where the match is weak. Size is omitted from some rows. Given values are once, few, many or a class for expanded clones.

. | TRBJ1-1 | TRBV29-1 | few | CSAFGREKGLTEAFF | TGCAGCGCCTTTGGCAGGGAGAAAGGGTTGACTGAAGCTTTCTTT
TRBD2 | TRBJ2-1 | TRBV3-1 | once | CASSHPSGSGKKSSYNEQFF | TGTGCCAGCAGCCACCCAAGCGGGAGCGGGAAAAAGAGCTCCTACAATGAGCAGTTCTTC
. | TRBJ2-2 | TRBV6-1 | . | CASSRGRDTGELFF | TGTGCCAGCAGCCGTGGACGGGACACCGGGGAGCTGTTTTTT
TRBD1 | TRBJ2-7 | TRBV6-5 | few | CASSRKDRGSYEQYF | TGTGCCAGCAGTAGGAAAGACAGGGGGTCCTACGAGCAGTACTTC
. | TRBJ2-7 | TRBV27 | . | CASSDLLDSAITGQYF | TGTGCCAGCAGTGATTTATTGGACAGCGCCATTACCGGGCAGTACTTC
TRBD1 | TRBJ2-7 | TRBV20-1 | few | CSARGTEDYEQYF | TGCAGTGCTAGGGGGACAGAAGACTACGAGCAGTACTTC
. | TRBJ2-3 | TRBV9 | . | CASSPNSPDTQYF | TGTGCCAGCAGCCCCAATAGCCCAGATACGCAGTATTTT
TRBD1 | TRBJ1-3 | TRBV5-6 | . | CASSLRDRGRPRNTIYF | TGTGCCAGCAGCCTAAGGGACAGGGGGCGCCCACGAAACACCATATATTTT
TRBD2 | TRBJ2-1 | TRBV7-9 | few | CASLSLAVSYNEQFF | TGTGCCAGCCTTTCCCTAGCGGTGTCCTACAATGAGCAGTTCTTC
. | TRBJ2-3 | TRBV7-2 | few | CASSLVAASSTDTQYF | TGTGCCAGCAGCTTAGTCGCGGCCTCTAGCACAGATACGCAGTATTTT
. | TRBJ1-5 | TRBV2 | many | CASTSRVANQPQHF | TGTGCCAGCACTAGTAGGGTTGCAAATCAGCCCCAGCATTTT
. | TRBJ1-5 | TRBV28 | . | CASSLGQGINQHF | TGTGCCAGCAGTTTAGGTCAGGGGATAAACCAGCATTTT
TRBD2 | TRBJ2-3 | TRBV7-3 | few | CASSLKLAGDTDTQYF | TGTGCCAGCAGCTTAAAGTTAGCGGGAGACACAGATACGCAGTATTTT
TRBD2 | TRBJ2-2 | TRBV11-3 | . | CASSPPGLGTGELFF | TGTGCCAGCAGTCCGCCGGGACTAGGAACCGGGGAGCTGTTTTTT
TRBD2 | TRBJ2-7 | TRBV20-1 | few | CSARAGGRYYEQYF | TGCAGTGCTAGAGCGGGGGGTAGGTACTACGAGCAGTACTTC
. | TRBJ2-4 | TRBV10-2 | . | CASSGQPVAKNIQYF | TGCGCCAGCAGTGGGCAGCCAGTAGCCAAAAACATTCAGTACTTC
TRBD1 | TRBJ1-6 | TRBV29-1 | few | CSVAGTVNSPLHF | TGCAGCGTTGCCGGGACAGTTAATTCACCCCTCCACTTT
. | TRBJ1-1 | TRBV18 | . | CASSLAAGAEAFF | TGTGCCAGCTCACTGGCCGCGGGGGCTGAAGCTTTCTTT
. | TRBJ2-7 | TRBV18 | few | CASSPRLGAGASYEQYF | TGTGCCAGCTCCCCTAGGCTGGGGGCGGGAGCCTCCTACGAGCAGTACTTC
. | TRBJ1-5 | TRBV7-6 | few | CASSLRGAFQPQHF | TGTGCCAGCAGCTTACGGGGGGCCTTTCAGCCCCAGCATTTT
. | TRBJ2-3 | TRBV11-1 | . | CASSMGSLRGATSTDTQYF | TGTGCCAGCAGCATGGGATCTTTGCGTGGGGCCACTAGCACAGATACGCAGTATTTT
TRBD2 | TRBJ2-1 | TRBV7-6 | many | CASSLVTSGYNEQFF | TGTGCCAGCAGTTTAGTGACTAGCGGATACAATGAGCAGTTCTTC
TRBD2 | TRBJ2-1 | TRBV12-3/TRBV12-4 | many | CASSLEASGRTRNEQFF | TGTGCCAGCAGTTTAGAGGCTAGCGGGAGGACGCGCAATGAGCAGTTCTTC
TRBD2 | TRBJ2-7 | TRBV29-1 | few | CSVAYEGLAASEQYF | TGCAGCGTTGCATATGAGGGACTAGCCGCGTCCGAGCAGTACTTC
. | TRBJ2-6 | TRBV5-1 | . | CASSLEGVSGANVLTF | TGCGCCAGCAGCTTGGAAGGTGTCTCTGGGGCCAACGTCCTGACTTTC
. | TRBJ2-1 | TRBV5-6 | . | CASSLEWGYSSYNEQFF | TGTGCCAGCAGCTTGGAATGGGGTTACAGCTCCTACAATGAGCAGTTCTTC
TRBD2 | TRBJ2-3 | TRBV18 | . | CASSPRGRATDTQYF | TGTGCCAGCTCACCAAGAGGGAGGGCCACAGATACGCAGTATTTT
. | TRBJ2-7 | TRBV6-5 | few | CASSYLRGGSYEQYF | TGTGCCAGCAGTTACCTGAGGGGTGGTTCCTACGAGCAGTACTTC
. | TRBJ2-7 | TRBV20-1 | . | CSASPLIGRGRSYEQYF | TGCAGTGCTAGTCCCCTTATCGGGCGGGGAAGGTCCTACGAGCAGTACTTC
TRBD2 | TRBJ2-5 | TRBV5-1 | . | CASSLAGLAGVGAETQYF | TGCGCCAGCAGCTTGGCAGGACTAGCGGGAGTCGGGGCCGAGACCCAGTACTTC
TRBD2 | TRBJ2-1 | TRBV15 | . | CATSPRTSGSNEQFF | TGTGCCACCAGCCCCCGGACTAGCGGGAGTAATGAGCAGTTCTTC
. | TRBJ1-1 | TRBV20-1 | . | CSARESRPRGTEAFF | TGCAGTGCTAGAGAGAGTCGTCCACGGGGGACTGAAGCTTTCTTT
. | TRBJ2-3 | TRBV7-3 | . | CASSLPGGDTQYF | TGTGCCAGCAGCTTACCCGGGGGAGATACGCAGTATTTT
. | TRBJ1-4 | TRBV12-3/TRBV12-4 | . | CASSFDGGLMRELFF | TGTGCCAGCAGTTTCGACGGCGGGCTAATGAGGGAACTGTTTTTT
TRBD1 | TRBJ1-2 | TRBV20-1 | few | CSAIQGAYGYTF | TGCAGTGCTATTCAGGGGGCCTATGGCTACACCTTC
. | TRBJ1-5 | TRBV4-1 | few | CASSQEVRASRINQPQHF | TGCGCCAGCAGCCAAGAGGTCCGGGCCTCCCGGATCAATCAGCCCCAGCATTTT
. | TRBJ1-2 | TRBV29-1 | few | CSVAEDTNYGYTF | TGCAGCGTGGCCGAGGACACTAACTATGGCTACACCTTC
TRBD1 | TRBJ2-5 | TRBV12-3/TRBV12-4 | . | CASSNGQVEYF | TGTGCCAGCAGTAACGGACAGGTGGAGTACTTC
TRBD1 | TRBJ2-1 | TRBV5-1 | . | CASQRQGGSNEQFF | TGCGCCAGCCAGAGACAGGGGGGGTCCAATGAGCAGTTCTTC
. | TRBJ2-3 | TRBV21-1 | . | CASKGRGREADTQYF | TGTGCCAGCAAAGGTCGCGGGAGGGAAGCAGATACGCAGTATTTT
. | TRBJ2-7 | TRBV19 | . | CASSRLTFTYEQYF | TGTGCCAGTAGTAGGCTTACCTTTACCTACGAGCAGTACTTC
. | TRBJ2-5 | TRBV7-8 | many | CASSLGRRARLQETQYF | TGTGCCAGCAGCTTAGGACGACGCGCTAGGCTTCAAGAGACCCAGTACTTC
. | TRBJ2-1 | TRBV27 | many | CASSLVGDGYNEQFF | TGTGCCAGCAGTTTAGTGGGAGATGGGTACAATGAGCAGTTCTTC
. | TRBJ2-1 | TRBV14 | few | CASSQEPRPRKRSSYNEQFF | TGTGCCAGCAGCCAGGAGCCCCGACCGCGTAAGCGGAGCTCCTACAATGAGCAGTTCTTC
TRBD1 | TRBJ2-2 | TRBV7-7 | few | CASSRGQGAPGELFF | TGTGCCAGCAGTCGGGGTCAGGGGGCGCCCGGGGAGCTGTTTTTT
. | TRBJ1-1 | TRBV20-1 | . | CTTWGDLTEAFF | TGCACCACCTGGGGGGACCTCACTGAAGCTTTCTTT
TRBD2 | TRBJ2-7 | TRBV2 | . | CASSEGLAGYEHYF | TGTGCCAGCAGTGAAGGACTAGCGGGCTACGAGCACTACTTC
TRBD1 | TRBJ2-7 | TRBV20-1 | few | CSWTGLIYEQYF | TGCAGCTGGACAGGCCTCATCTACGAGCAGTACTTC
. | TRBJ2-1 | TRBV3-1 | . | CASCQEAHWEPSSYNEQFF | TGTGCCTCCTGCCAAGAGGCCCATTGGGAGCCTAGCTCCTACAATGAGCAGTTCTTC
TRBD2 | TRBJ2-7 | TRBV27 | medium-sized | CASSALPGLPSYEQYF | TGTGCCAGCAGTGCCCTACCGGGACTACCATCCTACGAGCAGTACTTC
. | TRBJ1-5 | TRBV6-1 | . | CASSASGRPGFDQPQHF | TGTGCCAGCAGTGCAAGCGGCCGTCCAGGGTTTGATCAGCCCCAGCATTTT
. | TRBJ1-3 | TRBV29-1 | . | CSVMGRYSGNTIYF | TGCAGCGTCATGGGCAGATACTCTGGAAACACCATATATTTT
TRBD1 | TRBJ1-4 | TRBV27 | few | CASSFRQRDRGTNEKLFF | TGTGCCAGCAGTTTCAGACAGCGGGACAGGGGGACTAATGAAAAACTGTTTTTT